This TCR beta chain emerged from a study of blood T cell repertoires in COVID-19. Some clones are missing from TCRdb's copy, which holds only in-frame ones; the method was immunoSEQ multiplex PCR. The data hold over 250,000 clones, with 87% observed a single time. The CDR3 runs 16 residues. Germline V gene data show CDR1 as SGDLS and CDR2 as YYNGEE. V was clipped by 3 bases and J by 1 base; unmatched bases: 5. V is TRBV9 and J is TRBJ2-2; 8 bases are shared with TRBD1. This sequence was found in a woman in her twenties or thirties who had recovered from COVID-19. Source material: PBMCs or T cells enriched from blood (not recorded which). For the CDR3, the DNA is TGTGCCAGCAGCGGCCCCGGGACAGGGAACACCGGGGAGCTGTTTTTT. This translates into CASSGPGTGNTGELFF. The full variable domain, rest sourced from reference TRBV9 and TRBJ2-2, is DSGVTQTPKHLITATGQRVTLRCSPRSGDLSVYWYQQSLDQGLQFLIQYYNGEERAKGNILERFSAQQFPDLHSELNLSSLELGDSALYFCASSGPGTGNTGELFFGEGSRLTVL.